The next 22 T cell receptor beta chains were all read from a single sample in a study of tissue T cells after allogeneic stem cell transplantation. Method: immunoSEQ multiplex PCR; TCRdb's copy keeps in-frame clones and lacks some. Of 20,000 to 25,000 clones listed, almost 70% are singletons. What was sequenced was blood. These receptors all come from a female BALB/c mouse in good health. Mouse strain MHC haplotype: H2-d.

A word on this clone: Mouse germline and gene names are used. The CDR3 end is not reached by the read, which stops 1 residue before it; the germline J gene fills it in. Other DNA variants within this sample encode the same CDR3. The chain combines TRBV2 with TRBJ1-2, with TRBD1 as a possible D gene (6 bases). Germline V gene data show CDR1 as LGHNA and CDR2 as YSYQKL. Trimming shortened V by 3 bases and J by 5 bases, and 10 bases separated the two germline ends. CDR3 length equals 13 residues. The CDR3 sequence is CASSHIQGSDYTF. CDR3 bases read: TGTGCCAGCAGCCATATACAGGGTTCCGACTACACC.

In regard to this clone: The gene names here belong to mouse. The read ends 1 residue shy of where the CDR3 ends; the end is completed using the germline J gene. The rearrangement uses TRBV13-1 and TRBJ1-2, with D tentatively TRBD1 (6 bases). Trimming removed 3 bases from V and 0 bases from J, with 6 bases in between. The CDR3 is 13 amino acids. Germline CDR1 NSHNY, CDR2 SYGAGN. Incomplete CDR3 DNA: TGTGCCAGCAGTGGACAGGCAAACTCCGACTACACC. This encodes CASSGQANSDYT. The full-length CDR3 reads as CASSGQANSDYTF.

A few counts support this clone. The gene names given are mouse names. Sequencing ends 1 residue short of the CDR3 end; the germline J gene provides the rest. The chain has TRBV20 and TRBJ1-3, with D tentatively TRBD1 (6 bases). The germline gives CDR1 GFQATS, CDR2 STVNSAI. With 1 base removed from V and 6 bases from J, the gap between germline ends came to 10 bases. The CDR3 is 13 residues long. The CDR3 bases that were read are TGTGGTGCTAGGGGCCGGGACAAAAATACGCTCTAT. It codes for CGARGRDKNTLY. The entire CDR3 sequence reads CGARGRDKNTLYF.

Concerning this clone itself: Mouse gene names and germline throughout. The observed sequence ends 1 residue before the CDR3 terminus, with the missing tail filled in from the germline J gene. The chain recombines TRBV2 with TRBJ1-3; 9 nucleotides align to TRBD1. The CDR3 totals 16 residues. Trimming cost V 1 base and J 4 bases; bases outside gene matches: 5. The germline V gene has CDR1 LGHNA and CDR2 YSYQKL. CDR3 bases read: TGTGCCAGCAGCCAAGCCGGGACAGGGAAAGGAAATACGCTCTAT. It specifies CASSQAGTGKGNTLY. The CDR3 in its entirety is CASSQAGTGKGNTLYF.

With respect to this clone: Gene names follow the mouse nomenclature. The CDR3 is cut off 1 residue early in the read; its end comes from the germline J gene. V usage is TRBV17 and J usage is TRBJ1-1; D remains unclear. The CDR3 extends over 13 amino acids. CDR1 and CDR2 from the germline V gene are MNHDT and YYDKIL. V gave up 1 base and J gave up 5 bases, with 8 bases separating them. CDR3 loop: CASSRGARTEVFF. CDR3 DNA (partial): TGTGCTAGCAGTAGAGGGGCGAGGACAGAAGTCTTC.

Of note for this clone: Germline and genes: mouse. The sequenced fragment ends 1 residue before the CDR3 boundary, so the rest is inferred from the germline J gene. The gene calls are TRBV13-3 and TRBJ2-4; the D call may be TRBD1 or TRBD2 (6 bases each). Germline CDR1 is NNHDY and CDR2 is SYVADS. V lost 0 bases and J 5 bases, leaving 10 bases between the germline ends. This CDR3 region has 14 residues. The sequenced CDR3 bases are TGTGCCAGCAGTGATGTTGGGGGCGCAAACACCTTGTAC. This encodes CASSDVGGANTLY. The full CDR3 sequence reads CASSDVGGANTLYF. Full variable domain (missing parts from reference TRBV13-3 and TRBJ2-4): EAAVTQSPRSKVAVTGGKVTLSCHQTNNHDYMYWYRQDTGHGLRLIHYSYVADSTEKGDIPDGYKASRPSQENFSLILELASLSQTAVYFCASSDVGGANTLYFGAGTRLSVL.

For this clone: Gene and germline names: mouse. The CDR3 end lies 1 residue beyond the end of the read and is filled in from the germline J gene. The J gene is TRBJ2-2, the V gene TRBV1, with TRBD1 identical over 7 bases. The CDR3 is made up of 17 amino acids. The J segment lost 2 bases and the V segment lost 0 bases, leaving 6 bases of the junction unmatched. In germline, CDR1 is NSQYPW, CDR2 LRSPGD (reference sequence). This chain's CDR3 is CTCSADRGQTNTGQLYF. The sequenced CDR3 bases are TGCACCTGCAGTGCAGATAGGGGACAGACCAACACCGGGCAGCTCTAC.

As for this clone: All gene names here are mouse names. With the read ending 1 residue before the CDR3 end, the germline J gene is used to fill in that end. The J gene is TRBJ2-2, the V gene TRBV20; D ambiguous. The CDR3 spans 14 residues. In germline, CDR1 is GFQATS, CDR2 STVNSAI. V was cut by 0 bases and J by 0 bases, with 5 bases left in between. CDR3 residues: CGARENPNTGQLYF. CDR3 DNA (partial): TGTGGTGCTAGGGAGAATCCAAACACCGGGCAGCTCTAC.

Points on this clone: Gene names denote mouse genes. CDR3: CASGPSSAPLF. The part of the CDR3 DNA that was read is TGTGCCAGCGGACCTTCGTCGGCTCCGCTT. The chain employs TRBV13-2 and TRBJ1-5; D unresolved. Read sequence stops 1 residue before the CDR3 end, and the germline J gene provides the missing end. CDR3 length: 11 residues. Germline V gives CDR1 NNHNN, CDR2 SYGAGS (reference sequence). V lost 5 bases, J lost 9 bases, and 9 bases lay in between.

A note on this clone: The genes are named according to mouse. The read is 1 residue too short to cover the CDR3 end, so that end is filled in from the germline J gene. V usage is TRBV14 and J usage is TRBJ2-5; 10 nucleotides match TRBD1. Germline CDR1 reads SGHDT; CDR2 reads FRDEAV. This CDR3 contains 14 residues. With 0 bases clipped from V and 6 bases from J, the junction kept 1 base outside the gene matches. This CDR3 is CASSFWDRGDTQYF. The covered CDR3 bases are TGTGCCAGCAGTTTCTGGGACAGGGGCGACACCCAGTAC.

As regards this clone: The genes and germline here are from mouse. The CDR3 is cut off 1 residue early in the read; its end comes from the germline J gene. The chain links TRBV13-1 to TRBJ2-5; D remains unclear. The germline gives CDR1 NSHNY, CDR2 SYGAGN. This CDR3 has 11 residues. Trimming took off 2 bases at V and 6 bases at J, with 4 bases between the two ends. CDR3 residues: CASSEKDTQYF. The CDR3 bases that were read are TGTGCCAGCAGTGAGAAGGACACCCAGTAC.

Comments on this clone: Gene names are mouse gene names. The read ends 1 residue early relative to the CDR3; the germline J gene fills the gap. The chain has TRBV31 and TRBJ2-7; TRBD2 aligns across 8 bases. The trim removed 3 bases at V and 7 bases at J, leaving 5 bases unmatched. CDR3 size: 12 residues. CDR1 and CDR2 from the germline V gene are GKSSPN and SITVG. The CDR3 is CAWSLGGREQYF. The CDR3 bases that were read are TGTGCCTGGAGCCTGGGGGGCAGGGAACAGTAC. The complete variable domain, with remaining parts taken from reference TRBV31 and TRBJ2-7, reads AQTIHQWPVAEIKAVGSPLSLGCTIKGKSSPNLYWYWQATGGTLQQLFYSITVGQVESVVQLNLSASRPKDDQFILSTEKLLLSHSGFYLCAWSLGGREQYFGPGTRLTVL.

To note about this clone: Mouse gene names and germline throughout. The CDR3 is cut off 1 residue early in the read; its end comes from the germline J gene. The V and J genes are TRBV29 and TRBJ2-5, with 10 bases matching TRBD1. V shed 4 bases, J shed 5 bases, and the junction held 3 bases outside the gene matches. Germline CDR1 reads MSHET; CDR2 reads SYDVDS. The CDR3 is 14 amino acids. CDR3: CASSSGQGRDTQYF. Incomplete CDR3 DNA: TGTGCTAGCAGTTCGGGACAGGGGCGAGACACCCAGTAC.

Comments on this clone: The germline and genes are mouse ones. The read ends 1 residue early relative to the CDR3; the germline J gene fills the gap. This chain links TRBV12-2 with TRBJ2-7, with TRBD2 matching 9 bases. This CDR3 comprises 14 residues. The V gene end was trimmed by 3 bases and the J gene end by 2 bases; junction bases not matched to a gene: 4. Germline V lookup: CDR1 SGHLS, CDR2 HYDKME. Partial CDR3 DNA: TGTGCCAGCTCTACCGGGACTGGGCCCTATGAACAGTAC. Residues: CASSTGTGPYEQY. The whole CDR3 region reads CASSTGTGPYEQYF.

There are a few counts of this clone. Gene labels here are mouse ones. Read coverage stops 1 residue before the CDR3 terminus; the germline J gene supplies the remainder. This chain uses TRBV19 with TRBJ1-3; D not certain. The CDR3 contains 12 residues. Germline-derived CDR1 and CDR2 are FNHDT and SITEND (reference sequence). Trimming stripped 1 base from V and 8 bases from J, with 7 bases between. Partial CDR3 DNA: TGTGCCAGCAGTATATCGCAGGATACGCTCTAT. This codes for CASSISQDTLY. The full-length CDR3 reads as CASSISQDTLYF.

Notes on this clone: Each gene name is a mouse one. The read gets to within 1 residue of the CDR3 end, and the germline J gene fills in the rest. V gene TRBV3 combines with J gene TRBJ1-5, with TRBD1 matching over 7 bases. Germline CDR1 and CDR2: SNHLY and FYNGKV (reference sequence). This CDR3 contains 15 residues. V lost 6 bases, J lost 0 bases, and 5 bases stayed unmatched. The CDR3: CASRLGTDNNQAPLF. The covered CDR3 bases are TGTGCCAGCAGGCTCGGGACAGATAACAACCAGGCTCCGCTT.

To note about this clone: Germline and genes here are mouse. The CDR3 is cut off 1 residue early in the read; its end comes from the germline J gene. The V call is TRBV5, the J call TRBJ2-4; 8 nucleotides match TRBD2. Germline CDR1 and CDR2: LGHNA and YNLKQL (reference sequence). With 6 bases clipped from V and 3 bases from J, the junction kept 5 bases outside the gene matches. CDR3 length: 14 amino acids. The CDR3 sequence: CASSLDWGQNTLYF. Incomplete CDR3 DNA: TGTGCCAGCAGTCTCGACTGGGGACAAAACACCTTGTAC.

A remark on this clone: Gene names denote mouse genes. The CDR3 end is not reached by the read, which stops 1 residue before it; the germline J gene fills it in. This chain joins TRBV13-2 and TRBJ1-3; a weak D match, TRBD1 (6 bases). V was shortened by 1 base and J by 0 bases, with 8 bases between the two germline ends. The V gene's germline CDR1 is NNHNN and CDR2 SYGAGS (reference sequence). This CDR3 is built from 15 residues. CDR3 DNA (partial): TGTGCCAGCGGTGATAGGGACAATTCTGGAAATACGCTCTAT. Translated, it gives CASGDRDNSGNTLY. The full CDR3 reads CASGDRDNSGNTLYF.

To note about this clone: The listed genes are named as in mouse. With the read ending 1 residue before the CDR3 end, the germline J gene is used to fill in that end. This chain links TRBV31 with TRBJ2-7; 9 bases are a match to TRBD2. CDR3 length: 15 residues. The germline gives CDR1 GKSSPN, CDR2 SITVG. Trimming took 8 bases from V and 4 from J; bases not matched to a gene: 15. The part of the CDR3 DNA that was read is TGTGCCCATATAGGAGGTGGGACTGGGAGATATGAACAGTAC. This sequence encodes CAHIGGGTGRYEQY. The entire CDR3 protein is CAHIGGGTGRYEQYF.

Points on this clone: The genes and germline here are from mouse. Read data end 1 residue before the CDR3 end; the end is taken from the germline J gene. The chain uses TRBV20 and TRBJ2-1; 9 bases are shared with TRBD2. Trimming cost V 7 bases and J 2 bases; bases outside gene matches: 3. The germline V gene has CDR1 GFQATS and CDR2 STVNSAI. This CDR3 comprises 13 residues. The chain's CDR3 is CGVRLGDYAEQFF. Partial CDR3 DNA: TGTGGTGTTCGACTGGGGGACTATGCTGAGCAGTTC.

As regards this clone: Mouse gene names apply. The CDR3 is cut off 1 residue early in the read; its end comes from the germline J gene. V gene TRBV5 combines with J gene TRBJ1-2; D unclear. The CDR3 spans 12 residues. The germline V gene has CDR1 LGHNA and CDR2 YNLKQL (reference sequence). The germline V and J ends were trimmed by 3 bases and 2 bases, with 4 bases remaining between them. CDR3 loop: CASSHDNSDYTF. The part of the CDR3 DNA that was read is TGTGCCAGCAGCCATGACAACTCCGACTACACC.

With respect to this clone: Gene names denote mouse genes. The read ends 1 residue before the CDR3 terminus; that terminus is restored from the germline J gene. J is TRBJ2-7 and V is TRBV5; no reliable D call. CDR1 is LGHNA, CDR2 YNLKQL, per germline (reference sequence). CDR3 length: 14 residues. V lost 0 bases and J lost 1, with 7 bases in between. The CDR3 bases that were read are TGTGCCAGCAGCCAAGATCCAGAATCCTATGAACAGTAC. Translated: CASSQDPESYEQY. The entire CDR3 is CASSQDPESYEQYF.